These 28 T cell receptor beta chains were sequenced from one sample in a study of blood T cell repertoires in COVID-19. This table comes from immunoSEQ multiplex PCR, and its TCRdb copy is limited to in-frame clones, with some not included. The sample consists of around 110,000 clones, 86% of them appearing once. The sequenced sample was peripheral blood. These receptors all stem from a man in his forties with acute or convalescent COVID-19.

In the case of this clone: The germline gene is not matched at one end of the junction; a read error may be the cause. The chain carries TRBV7-7 and TRBJ2-5; D remains unclear. The CDR3 runs 13 residues. From germline, CDR1 is SSHAT and CDR2 FNYEAQ (reference sequence). The CDR3 loop reads CASSVDSRETQYF. The CDR3, as DNA: TGTGCTAGCAGTGTAGACTCCCGAGAGACCCAGTACTTC.

This clone was seen a few times. This rearrangement joins TRBV19 to TRBJ1-1; D may be TRBD1 (5 bases). The CDR3 has 13 amino acids. The V gene's germline CDR1 is LNHDA and CDR2 SQIVND (reference sequence). V was clipped by 6 bases and J by 3 bases, with 11 bases between them. CDR3 coding DNA: TGTGCCAGTAGCACTCTAGGGGACACTGAAGCTTTCTTT. It codes for CASSTLGDTEAFF.

V usage is TRBV6-5 and J usage is TRBJ2-2; 8 positions match TRBD1. V gave up 6 bases and J gave up 4 bases; unmatched junction bases: 7. Germline V gene sequence: CDR1 MNHEY, CDR2 SVGAGI. The CDR3 consists of 15 residues. The DNA for the CDR3 is TGTGCCAGCAGCAACGACAGGGGAGGCACCGGGGAGCTGTTTTTT. Amino acid sequence: CASSNDRGGTGELFF.

This clone was counted only a few times. The chain links TRBV12-5 to TRBJ1-4, with 7 bases identical to TRBD1. Germline CDR1 and CDR2: LGHNT and FRNRAP. CDR3 length equals 14 residues. V was pared by 6 bases and J by 2 bases, with 3 bases of the junction left unmatched. Written as DNA, the CDR3 is TGTGCTAGTGGGCCGACAGGGACTAATGAAAAACTGTTTTTT. Translation gives CASGPTGTNEKLFF.

The V call is TRBV4-1, the J call TRBJ1-1; D not resolved. Germline V gene lookup returns CDR1 MGHRA and CDR2 YSYEKL. CDR3 length equals 17 residues. V was pared by 0 bases and J by 1 base, with 15 bases between. The CDR3 reads CASSQDAAGWENTEAFF. CDR3 bases: TGCGCCAGCAGCCAAGATGCCGCGGGTTGGGAGAACACTGAAGCTTTCTTT.

The gene calls are TRBV19 and TRBJ2-2; the D gene is possibly TRBD1 (6 bases). Germline lookup yields CDR1 LNHDA and CDR2 SQIVND (reference sequence). Deletions cut 5 bases from V and 0 bases from J, with 19 bases between. CDR3 length: 18 residues. CDR3 amino acids: CASSGNRDIHTNTGELFF. CDR3 bases: TGTGCCAGTAGTGGAAACCGGGACATACATACGAACACCGGGGAGCTGTTTTTT.

The V call is TRBV24-1, the J call TRBJ2-2, with TRBD2 matching over 14 bases. The germline gives CDR1 KGHDR, CDR2 SFDVKD. Trimming at V came to 4 bases and at J to 7 bases, leaving 10 bases not matched to a gene. The CDR3 covers 18 residues. For the CDR3, the DNA is TGTGCCACCAGTGACCCGGGACTAGCGGGAGAGCGGGGCGGGGAGCTGTTTTTT. It encodes CATSDPGLAGERGGELFF.

The gene calls are TRBV14 and TRBJ1-1; D is ambiguous. Germline V gene lookup returns CDR1 SGHDN and CDR2 FVKESK. The CDR3 is made up of 13 amino acids. Trimming stripped 3 bases from V and 0 bases from J, with 5 bases between. This CDR3 reads CASSQTLNTEAFF. The CDR3 bases are TGTGCCAGCAGCCAGACTCTGAACACTGAAGCTTTCTTT.

In this sample, this clone turned up once. The V call is TRBV6-2 or TRBV6-3, the J call TRBJ2-1; D gene ambiguous. The germline V gene encodes CDR1 MNHEY and CDR2 SVGEGT. This CDR3 contains 15 residues. Deletions cut 0 bases from V and 5 bases from J, with 11 bases between. The CDR3 here is CASSYSRRQHNEQFF. The CDR3, as DNA: TGTGCCAGCAGTTACTCTCGCAGGCAGCACAATGAGCAGTTCTTC.

The J gene is TRBJ1-1, the V gene TRBV5-1; D perhaps matches TRBD1 (5 bases). Trimming took off 4 bases at V and 5 bases at J, with 12 bases between the two ends. This CDR3 spans 13 amino acids. Germline V CDR1 and CDR2: SGHRS, YFSETQ. The CDR3 loop reads CASSNQRGTEAFF. The CDR3 coding sequence is TGCGCCAGCAGCAATCAACGGGGGACTGAAGCTTTCTTT.

The rearrangement joins TRBV6-5 to TRBJ2-2; 9 bases fit TRBD1. J lost 4 bases, V lost 5 bases, and 5 bases had no gene match. This CDR3 spans 15 amino acids. Germline V gene lookup returns CDR1 MNHEY and CDR2 SVGAGI. CDR3 DNA: TGTGCCAGCAGTCCAACAGGGGGCGTCACCGGGGAGCTGTTTTTT. Encoded protein: CASSPTGGVTGELFF.

The chain joins TRBV18 to TRBJ1-5; D might be TRBD1 (6 bases). The CDR3 contains 16 residues. Looked up from germline, CDR1 is KGHSH and CDR2 is LQKENI. Trimming stripped 3 bases from V and 3 bases from J, with 15 bases between. CDR3 bases: TGTGCCAGCTCACCCCAGGGGTCGGTCAACAATCAGCCCCAGCATTTT. It is translated as CASSPQGSVNNQPQHF.

The rearrangement joins TRBV13 to TRBJ2-7, with D perhaps matching TRBD2 (7 bases). The V end lost 5 bases, the J end lost 2 bases, and 13 bases lay between the germline ends. CDR1 and CDR2 (germline): PRHDT, FYEKMQ (reference sequence). The CDR3 has 14 residues. The CDR3 sequence: CASSPREGAYEQYF. For the CDR3, the DNA is TGTGCCAGCAGCCCCAGGGAGGGGGCCTACGAGCAGTACTTC. Looking up the rest from reference TRBV13 and TRBJ2-7 gives the full variable domain: AAGVIQSPRHLIKEKRETATLKCYPIPRHDTVYWYQQGPGQDPQFLISFYEKMQSDKGSIPDRFSAQQFSDYHSELNMSSLELGDSALYFCASSPREGAYEQYFGPGTRLTVT.

This chain uses TRBV5-1 with TRBJ2-7; 15 nucleotides align to TRBD2. Germline lookup yields CDR1 SGHRS and CDR2 YFSETQ. V dropped 4 bases and J dropped 3; count of bases not matched to a gene: 8. This CDR3 has 17 amino acids. The CDR3 coding sequence is TGCGCCAGCAGCGACGGACTAGCGGGAGGGTTTAGCTACGAGCAGTACTTC. Protein: CASSDGLAGGFSYEQYF. Variable domain in full (rest from reference TRBV5-1 and TRBJ2-7): KAGVTQTPRYLIKTRGQQVTLSCSPISGHRSVSWYQQTPGQGLQFLFEYFSETQRNKGNFPGRFSGRQFSNSRSEMNVSTLELGDSALYLCASSDGLAGGFSYEQYFGPGTRLTVT.

V and J are TRBV3-1 (or the pseudogene TRBV3-2) and TRBJ1-2, with TRBD1 matching 10 bases. CDR3 length equals 16 residues. CDR1 LGHDT and CDR2 YNNKEL come from the germline V gene (reference sequence). V lost 0 bases and J lost 4; bases outside the gene matches: 5. DNA for the CDR3: TGTGCCAGCAGCCAAGAGGGGACAGGGGTTAGCTATGGCTACACCTTC. Residues: CASSQEGTGVSYGYTF.

The chain is built from TRBV30 and TRBJ2-7, with TRBD1 as a possible D gene (6 bases). Germline lookup yields CDR1 GTSNPN and CDR2 SVGIG (reference sequence). The CDR3 sequence is 12 residues long. V was trimmed by 1 base and J by 6 bases, leaving 10 bases between them. CDR3 sequence: CAWSEQGREQYF. The CDR3, as DNA: TGTGCCTGGAGTGAACAGGGACGCGAGCAGTACTTC.

This chain connects TRBV19 to TRBJ1-1, with 7 bases that match TRBD1. Germline assignment: CDR1 LNHDA and CDR2 SQIVND (reference sequence). This CDR3 comprises 14 residues. J lost 4 bases, V lost 5 bases, and 7 bases had no gene match. The CDR3 loop reads CASSPRQGRTEAFF. The CDR3 nucleotides are TGTGCCAGTAGTCCACGACAGGGACGCACTGAAGCTTTCTTT. Supplemented by reference TRBV19 and TRBJ1-1, the full variable domain reads DGGITQSPKYLFRKEGQNVTLSCEQNLNHDAMYWYRQDPGQGLRLIYYSQIVNDFQKGDIAEGYSVSREKKESFPLTVTSAQKNPTAFYLCASSPRQGRTEAFFGQGTRLTVV.

The chain recombines TRBV6-4 with TRBJ2-3, with 13 bases lining up with TRBD2. Per the germline V gene, CDR1 is MRHNA and CDR2 is SNTAGT. The CDR3 sequence is 16 residues long. The trim removed 5 bases at V and 4 bases at J, leaving 6 bases unmatched. CDR3 region: CASSLTSGRAADTQYF. CDR3 nucleotide sequence: TGTGCCAGCAGTCTTACTAGCGGGAGGGCAGCAGATACGCAGTATTTT.

The chain employs TRBV13 and TRBJ2-3; 9 bases agree with TRBD2. CDR1 is PRHDT and CDR2 is FYEKMQ in the germline V gene (reference sequence). This CDR3 is built from 16 residues. J gave up 1 base and V 1 base, and 3 bases lay outside the gene matches. The DNA of the CDR3 is TGTGCCAGCAGCTTAGAACGGACTAGCGGCACAGATACGCAGTATTTT. Its protein product is CASSLERTSGTDTQYF.

V is TRBV7-2 and J is TRBJ2-5; the match to TRBD2 covers 7 bases. The germline gives CDR1 SGHTA, CDR2 FQGNSA. This CDR3 is built from 15 residues. V shed 0 bases and J 5 bases; nucleotides not matched to a gene: 6. The CDR3 region is CASSLASRGGETQYF. As DNA, the CDR3 is TGTGCCAGCAGCTTAGCGAGTAGGGGAGGGGAGACCCAGTACTTC.

The genes are TRBV18 and TRBJ1-2; weak D call: TRBD1 (6 bases). Germline V lookup: CDR1 KGHSH, CDR2 LQKENI. This CDR3 is built from 13 residues. The V end was cut by 1 base, the J end by 6 bases, with 9 bases between. This chain's CDR3 is CASSPLEGDGYTF. CDR3 nucleotides: TGTGCCAGCTCACCACTCGAGGGGGATGGCTACACCTTC.

The CDR3 coding sequence is TGTGCCAGCAGCCCCCTTGGGACAGGGTCTGGCAAAAACATTCAGTACTTC. As protein: CASSPLGTGSGKNIQYF. V is TRBV7-9 and J is TRBJ2-4; 9 bases agree with TRBD1. The V segment lost 5 bases and the J segment 3 bases; nucleotides outside the gene matches: 11. The CDR3 consists of 17 residues. CDR1 is SEHNR, CDR2 FQNEAQ, per germline (reference sequence).

By its share, this clone is medium-sized. The chain recombines TRBV25-1 with TRBJ2-1; D possibly corresponds to TRBD1 (6 bases). With 7 bases removed from V and 2 bases from J, the gap between germline ends came to 15 bases. From germline, CDR1 is MGHDK and CDR2 SYGVNS. The CDR3 contains 15 residues. The CDR3 is CASTWAEGAYNEQFF. For the CDR3, the DNA is TGTGCCAGCACCTGGGCAGAGGGGGCCTACAATGAGCAGTTCTTC.

This clone was detected once. The genes are TRBV30 and TRBJ2-5; D might be TRBD2 (5 bases). V was clipped by 6 bases and J by 5 bases, with 19 bases between them. Germline V gene data show CDR1 as GTSNPN and CDR2 as SVGIG (reference sequence). The CDR3 consists of 14 residues. For the CDR3, the DNA is TGTGCCTGCCCCACTGTCCCGGAGGCGGAGACCCAGTACTTC. Translating gives CACPTVPEAETQYF.

The chain employs TRBV21-1 and TRBJ1-5; the tabulated D call, TRBD1, remains unverified against the DNA. TRBV21-1 is annotated as a pseudogene. This CDR3 has 19 amino acids. This chain's CDR3 is CASSKFTLAGFSSNQPQHF. Here the CDR3 DNA reads TGTGCCAGCAGCAAATTTACATTGGCAGGGTTTTCCTCTAATCAGCCCCAGCATTTT.

V usage is TRBV5-4 and J usage is TRBJ2-3; 10 nucleotides align to TRBD2. This CDR3 contains 16 residues. J gave up 3 bases and V 4 bases, and 8 bases lay outside the gene matches. The germline gives CDR1 SGHNT, CDR2 YYREEE (reference sequence). CDR3 sequence (DNA): TGTGCCAGCAGCCTCAAGCGGGAGGGTGTAACAGATACGCAGTATTTT. It specifies CASSLKREGVTDTQYF.

The DNA for the CDR3 is TGTGCCAGCAGTTGGAGGCACCTCTCTGGAAACACCATATATTTT. This gives the protein CASSWRHLSGNTIYF. V usage is TRBV6-5 and J usage is TRBJ1-3; D is uncertain. The CDR3 totals 15 residues. V lost 4 bases to trimming and J lost 0 bases, with 10 bases between them. CDR1 MNHEY and CDR2 SVGAGI come from the germline V gene.

The chain recombines TRBV11-3 with TRBJ2-5, with D unresolved. The CDR3 runs to 13 residues. V was shortened by 0 bases and J by 5 bases, with 7 bases between the two germline ends. Germline lookup yields CDR1 SGHNT and CDR2 YENEEA. The CDR3 sequence is CASSLDSRETQYF. In DNA, the CDR3 is TGTGCCAGCAGCTTAGATTCCCGGGAGACCCAGTACTTC.